The clone carrying this T cell receptor (beta chain) appeared many times. The antigen remains undetermined. Study-wide results and limits: Larger-cohort validation covered only one TCR beta V-J rearrangement. Tumor Treg TCRs overlapped most with tumor naive CD4+ cells. Tumor memory CD4+ T cell TCR gene usage was found to cluster with blood and lymph node memory CD4+ cells and with lymph node naive CD4+ cells.

In germline, CDR1 is SGHRS, CDR2 YFSETQ. V was clipped by 5 bases and J by 1 base, with 9 bases between them. CDR3 length equals 13 residues. MiXCR, run by TCRdb on the 5' RACE reads, gives a single entry per CDR3 protein. The sample has roughly 55,000 distinct CDR3 sequences; approximately 25% are singletons. The material sequenced was tumor-infiltrating naive CD4+ T cells sorted from the breast tumor. As for subset: naive CD4+ T cells, CD4+CD45RA+CD25-. The receptor was isolated from a female donor with breast cancer. The chain couples TRBV5-1 to TRBJ2-5; D gene uncertain. CDR3 nucleotides: TGCGCCAGCAGTCCAGTTTTCCAAGAGACCCAGTACTTC. This codes for CASSPVFQETQYF.